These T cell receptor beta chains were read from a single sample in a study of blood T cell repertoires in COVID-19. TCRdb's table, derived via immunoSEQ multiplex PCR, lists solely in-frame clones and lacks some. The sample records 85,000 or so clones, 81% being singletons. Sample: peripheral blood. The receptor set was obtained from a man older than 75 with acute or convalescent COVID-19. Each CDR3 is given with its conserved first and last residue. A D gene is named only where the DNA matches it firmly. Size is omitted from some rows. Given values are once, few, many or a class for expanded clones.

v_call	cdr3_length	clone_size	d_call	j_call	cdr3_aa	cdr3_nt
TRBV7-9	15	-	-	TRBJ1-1	CASSLVSVKNTEAFF	TGTGCCAGCAGCTTAGTTTCGGTTAAGAACACTGAAGCTTTCTTT
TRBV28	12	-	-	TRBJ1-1	CATGQSNTEAFF	TGTGCCACCGGACAGTCGAACACTGAAGCTTTCTTT
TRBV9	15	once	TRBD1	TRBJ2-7	CASSQFGTGYYEQYF	TGTGCCAGCAGCCAGTTCGGGACAGGGTACTACGAGCAGTACTTC
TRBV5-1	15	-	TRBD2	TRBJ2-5	CASSPRGGYGETQYF	TGCGCCAGCAGCCCTCGCGGGGGTTACGGGGAGACCCAGTACTTC
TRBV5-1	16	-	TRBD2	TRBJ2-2	CASSLTSGRNTGELFF	TGCGCCAGCAGCTTGACTAGCGGGAGGAACACCGGGGAGCTGTTTTTT
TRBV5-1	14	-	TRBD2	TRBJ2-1	CASRLAGSYNEQFF	TGCGCCAGCAGGCTAGCGGGATCCTACAATGAGCAGTTCTTC
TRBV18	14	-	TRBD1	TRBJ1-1	CASSPGGGVTEAFF	TGTGCCAGCTCTCCAGGGGGGGGCGTCACTGAAGCTTTCTTT
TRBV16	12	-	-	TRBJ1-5	CASSLTSQPQHF	TGTGCCAGCAGCCTAACTTCTCAGCCCCAGCATTTT
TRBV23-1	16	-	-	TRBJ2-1	CASSRSEAPGDNEQFF	TGCGCCAGCAGTCGGTCAGAAGCCCCGGGGGACAATGAGCAGTTCTTC
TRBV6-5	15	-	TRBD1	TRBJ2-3	CASSTDRVGTDTQYF	TGTGCCAGCAGTACCGACAGGGTAGGGACAGATACGCAGTATTTT
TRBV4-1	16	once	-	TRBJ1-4	CASSQVRPGGDEKLFF	TGCGCCAGCAGCCAAGTAAGGCCAGGAGGAGATGAAAAACTGTTTTTT
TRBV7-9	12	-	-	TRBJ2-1	CASRVQAFGQFF	TGTGCCAGCAGAGTACAGGCTTTTGGGCAGTTCTTC
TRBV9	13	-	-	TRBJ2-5	CASSGFGGETQYF	TGTGCCAGCAGCGGATTCGGAGGAGAGACCCAGTACTTC
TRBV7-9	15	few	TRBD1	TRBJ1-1	CASLEGAFRNTEAFF	TGTGCCAGCTTAGAGGGGGCGTTTCGGAACACTGAAGCTTTCTTT
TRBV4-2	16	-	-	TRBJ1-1	CASSQLSGRGNTEAFF	TGTGCCAGCAGCCAACTAAGTGGGCGGGGGAACACTGAAGCTTTCTTT
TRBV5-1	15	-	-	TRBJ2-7	CASSLGGGTTYEQYF	TGCGCCAGCAGCTTGGGGGGCGGGACGACCTACGAGCAGTACTTC
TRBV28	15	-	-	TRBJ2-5	CASSLQGNRQETQYF	TGTGCCAGCAGTTTGCAGGGAAACCGCCAAGAGACCCAGTACTTC
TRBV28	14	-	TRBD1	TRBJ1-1	CASSSGQGDTEAFF	TGTGCCAGCAGTTCAGGACAGGGCGACACTGAAGCTTTCTTT